Below are 14 T cell receptor beta chains sequenced from a single sample in a study of cytomegalovirus exposure and HLA in healthy donors. PCR used 60 Vbeta primers and 13 Jbeta primers. Produced via immunoSEQ multiplex PCR; TCRdb's table is partial and in-frame only. The sample has hundreds of thousands of clones, around four fifths seen once. The sample consisted of PBMCs. The receptors stem from a male donor in good health and CMV-seronegative.

The CDR3 bases are TGCGCCAGCAGCCTCCTCCCCGGGGGTAAGAACTATGGCTACACCTTC. Translated, it gives CASSLLPGGKNYGYTF. This chain connects TRBV4-1 to TRBJ1-2, with D possibly TRBD1 on 5 matching bases. The CDR3 has 16 residues. V lost 4 bases, J lost 2 bases, and 17 bases lay in between. CDR1 and CDR2 from the germline V gene are MGHRA and YSYEKL.

J is TRBJ2-1 and V is TRBV4-2; D remains unclear. Trimming took off 1 base at V and 7 bases at J, with 5 bases between the two ends. The CDR3 contains 12 residues. The germline V gene encodes CDR1 LGHNA and CDR2 YNFKEQ. The DNA for the CDR3 is TGTGCCAGCAGCCAAGCTCTTAATGAGCAGTTCTTC. It encodes CASSQALNEQFF.

The chain carries TRBV19 and TRBJ2-7; 11 bases are shared with TRBD1. Germline values: CDR1 LNHDA, CDR2 SQIVND (reference sequence). V trimming: 8 bases; J trimming: 3 bases; junction bases outside the gene matches: 0. CDR3 length: 12 residues. CDR3 bases: TGTGCCAGTGGGACAGGGGGCTACGAGCAGTACTTC. Protein product: CASGTGGYEQYF.

The table lists this clone with a few counts. The J gene is TRBJ2-3, the V gene TRBV6-4; D perhaps matches TRBD2 (5 bases). The CDR3 runs to 15 residues. The V gene lost 7 bases and the J gene lost 4 bases, with 18 bases spanning the gap. Germline assignment: CDR1 MRHNA and CDR2 SNTAGT. CDR3: CASNTRFPSPDTQYF. Here the CDR3 DNA reads TGTGCCAGCAACACTAGGTTCCCTAGCCCAGATACGCAGTATTTT.

V is TRBV5-4 and J is TRBJ1-3; D gene unclear. V lost 3 bases and J lost 4, with 17 bases in between. Per germline, CDR1 SGHNT and CDR2 YYREEE (reference sequence). This CDR3 is built from 16 residues. The CDR3 DNA is TGTGCCAGCAGCTCTAGTCCAACTGGCCCCGGAAACACCATATATTTT. Translated, it gives CASSSSPTGPGNTIYF.

The chain employs TRBV28 and TRBJ2-5, with TRBD2 identical over 8 bases. In germline, CDR1 is MDHEN, CDR2 SYDVKM. J was trimmed by 3 bases and V by 6 bases; bases with no gene match: 6. This CDR3 region has 14 residues. This CDR3 is CASSQAGGEETQYF. The CDR3 bases are TGTGCCAGCAGCCAGGCGGGGGGCGAAGAGACCCAGTACTTC.

The rearrangement links TRBV6-4 to TRBJ2-2; 12 bases map to TRBD2. CDR3 length: 16 residues. Germline values: CDR1 MRHNA, CDR2 SNTAGT. The junction had 6 bases not matched to a gene; V was cut back by 6 bases and J by 4 bases. The CDR3: CASSVTSGRSTGELFF. The CDR3 DNA follows: TGTGCCAGCAGCGTTACTAGCGGGAGGAGCACCGGGGAGCTGTTTTTT.

The CDR3 sequence is CASSYQAGANVLTF. The CDR3 DNA reads as TGTGCCAGCAGTTACCAGGCTGGGGCCAACGTCCTGACTTTC. The J gene is TRBJ2-6, the V gene TRBV27; no definite D call. Germline CDR1 MNHEY, CDR2 SMNVEV (reference sequence). Deletions cut 4 bases from V and 2 bases from J, with 6 bases between. This CDR3 spans 14 amino acids.

This clone was picked up one time. The chain links TRBV6-5 to TRBJ2-1, with a tentative D call TRBD2 (6 bases). The CDR3 has 14 amino acids. V gave up 6 bases and J gave up 6 bases, with 15 bases separating them. From germline, CDR1 is MNHEY and CDR2 SVGAGI. The CDR3 DNA is TGTGCCAGCAGACCTACTGCGGGGACCAATGAGCAGTTCTTC. As protein: CASRPTAGTNEQFF.

The CDR3 DNA is TGTGCCAGCACTAGGACAGGGGGGAGCAATCAGCCCCAGCATTTT. Translation gives CASTRTGGSNQPQHF. The chain uses TRBV28 and TRBJ1-5; TRBD1 matches at 10 bases. J lost 1 base, V lost 7 bases, and 4 bases had no gene match. The CDR3 has 15 amino acids. Per the germline V gene, CDR1 is MDHEN and CDR2 is SYDVKM.

V usage is TRBV6-6 and J usage is TRBJ2-7; D not resolved. The V end was cut by 7 bases, the J end by 2 bases, with 18 bases between. Germline-derived CDR1 and CDR2 are MNHNY and SVGAGI (reference sequence). The CDR3 extends over 15 amino acids. CDR3 loop: CASTPDPARPYEQYF. CDR3 nucleotides: TGTGCCAGCACCCCTGATCCGGCTAGACCCTACGAGCAGTACTTC.

The chain uses TRBV9 and TRBJ2-5; D is possibly TRBD1 (5 bases). The V gene lost 0 bases and the J gene lost 5 bases, with 8 bases spanning the gap. The CDR3 has 13 residues. Germline V gene lookup returns CDR1 SGDLS and CDR2 YYNGEE. This CDR3 reads CASSVASGETQYF. DNA for the CDR3: TGTGCCAGCAGCGTAGCGTCAGGGGAGACCCAGTACTTC.

This clone has just one count. The gene calls are TRBV28 and TRBJ2-1; 8 bases match TRBD2. Germline V lookup: CDR1 MDHEN, CDR2 SYDVKM. V lost 8 bases to trimming and J lost 2 bases; unmatched junction nucleotides: 5. This CDR3 contains 14 residues. The CDR3 region is CASGSGAAYNEQFF. Here the CDR3 DNA reads TGTGCCAGCGGTAGCGGGGCCGCCTACAATGAGCAGTTCTTC. Together with reference TRBV28 and TRBJ2-1, the CDR3 gives the full variable domain: DVKVTQSSRYLVKRTGEKVFLECVQDMDHENMFWYRQDPGLGLRLIYFSYDVKMKEKGDIPEGYSVSREKKERFSLILESASTNQTSMYLCASGSGAAYNEQFFGPGTRLTVL.

The gene calls are TRBV5-4 and TRBJ2-3; 9 nucleotides agree with TRBD2. CDR3 length equals 17 residues. CDR1 and CDR2 from the germline V gene are SGHNT and YYREEE (reference sequence). The junction had 11 bases not matched to a gene; V was cut back by 3 bases and J by 3 bases. The CDR3 loop is CASSSDPSGTRTDTQYF. In DNA, the CDR3 is TGTGCCAGCAGCTCGGATCCTAGCGGGACGAGAACAGATACGCAGTATTTT.